Below are 5 T cell receptor beta chains sequenced from a single sample in a study of cytomegalovirus exposure and HLA in healthy donors. The PCR had 60 Vbeta and 13 Jbeta primers. Profiled with immunoSEQ multiplex PCR; TCRdb holds only in-frame clones, not every one. This sample has approximately 140,000 clones, with about two thirds found just once. Sample: PBMCs. The receptors shown here come from a woman aged 55-70 years in good health and CMV-seropositive.

This chain uses TRBV7-3 with TRBJ2-7; TRBD2 might be the D (5 bases). Germline lookup yields CDR1 SGHTA and CDR2 FQGTGA. CDR3 length: 11 amino acids. V shed 4 bases and J shed 5 bases, with 6 bases lying between them. The CDR3 loop is CASSSGNEQYF. The CDR3, as DNA: TGTGCCAGCAGCTCGGGGAACGAGCAGTACTTC.

This clone appeared a few times. V gene TRBV10-1 combines with J gene TRBJ1-6; D unresolved. Trimming took off 3 bases at V and 9 bases at J, with 9 bases between the two ends. Germline V gene sequence: CDR1 WNHNN, CDR2 SYGVQD (reference sequence). The CDR3 runs 13 residues. The CDR3 bases are TGCGCCAGCAGTGACTCCGGCGGTTCACCCCTCCACTTT. It yields the protein CASSDSGGSPLHF.

V and J are TRBV28 and TRBJ2-1; D might be TRBD1 (6 bases). V gave up 5 bases and J gave up 12 bases, with 20 bases separating them. The CDR3 is 14 amino acids. Germline CDR1 reads MDHEN; CDR2 reads SYDVKM. CDR3 bases: TGTGCCAGCAGTCCCCCCACAGGAAAACAGGGGCAGTTCTTC. This translates into CASSPPTGKQGQFF.

The gene calls are TRBV6-5 and TRBJ2-5; 10 nucleotides agree with TRBD2. Germline V gives CDR1 MNHEY, CDR2 SVGAGI. The CDR3 loop spans 15 amino acids. V was clipped by 4 bases and J by 4 bases; unmatched bases: 6. The CDR3: CASSWVAGGRETQYF. CDR3 DNA: TGTGCCAGCAGTTGGGTAGCGGGGGGCCGAGAGACCCAGTACTTC.

This clone occurred a few times. The V gene is TRBV5-1, the J gene TRBJ1-5, with unresolved D. Germline loops: CDR1 SGHRS, CDR2 YFSETQ. This CDR3 is 14 amino acids long. Trimming removed 0 bases at V and 2 bases at J, with 6 bases between. The CDR3 reads CASSLDGGNQPQHF. CDR3 sequence (DNA): TGCGCCAGCAGCTTGGACGGGGGCAATCAGCCCCAGCATTTT. Together with reference TRBV5-1 and TRBJ1-5, the CDR3 gives the full variable domain: KAGVTQTPRYLIKTRGQQVTLSCSPISGHRSVSWYQQTPGQGLQFLFEYFSETQRNKGNFPGRFSGRQFSNSRSEMNVSTLELGDSALYLCASSLDGGNQPQHFGDGTRLSIL.